A selection of T cell receptor beta chains follows, all from one sample in a study of radiation and T cells in renal cell carcinoma. Generated by immunoSEQ multiplex PCR, the TCRdb table keeps only in-frame clones and is missing some. Altogether 50,000 to 65,000 clones are present, about 80% being singletons, with the ten largest covering around 7%. The source material was blood, sampled from a patient whose treatment included radiotherapy and nephrectomy. These TCRs come from a man aged 55 to 70 with renal cell carcinoma. Both conserved end residues are part of each CDR3. A D gene is named only where the DNA matches it firmly. Size values are once, few and many counts, or a class for expanded clones, and some rows have none.

V gene,J gene,clone size,D gene,CDR3 DNA,CDR3 protein
TRBV6-1,TRBJ1-4,few,.,TGTGCCAGCAGTGCCCCCTTTCGCGGTAATGAAAAACTGTTTTTT,CASSAPFRGNEKLFF
TRBV6-5,TRBJ1-2,.,TRBD1,TGTGCCAGCACTCCGGACAGGTTCTATGGCTACACCTTC,CASTPDRFYGYTF
TRBV5-6,TRBJ2-3,.,.,TGTGCCAGCAGCTTCGGAACGGGAGAGGAAGATACGCAGTATTTT,CASSFGTGEEDTQYF
TRBV12-5,TRBJ2-3,.,.,TGTGCTAGTGGTGCTCCCACGCCGTTAGGAGATACGCAGTATTTT,CASGAPTPLGDTQYF
TRBV22-1,TRBJ2-4,.,.,TGTCCTGGGAGCGCAGCTCTTGGACAGGGGACCAAAAACATTCAGTACTTC,CPGSAALGQGTKNIQYF
TRBV5-1,TRBJ2-5,.,TRBD2,TGCGCCAGCAGCACCGGACTAGCGGGGGGCCAACAAGAGACCCAGTACTTC,CASSTGLAGGQQETQYF
TRBV6-5,TRBJ2-3,.,TRBD1,TGTGCCAGCAGAAATGACAGGGGGGCGACGTATACGCAGTATTTT,CASRNDRGATYTQYF
TRBV30,TRBJ2-1,.,TRBD1,TGTGCCTGGAGCGAGGACAGGGGGGATGAGCAGTTCTTC,CAWSEDRGDEQFF
TRBV5-1,TRBJ1-6,.,TRBD1,TGCGCCAGCAGCCCGGAAGGGGGCCATAATTCACCCCTCCACTTT,CASSPEGGHNSPLHF
TRBV10-3,TRBJ2-5,.,.,TGTGCCACTCACGCCTTAGCACAAGAGACCCAGTACTTC,CATHALAQETQYF
TRBV4-1,TRBJ1-2,.,.,TGCGCCAGCAGCCAAGATTCTTCTGAACCGGGCCACTTCTACACCTTC,CASSQDSSEPGHFYTF
TRBV30,TRBJ1-1,.,.,TGTGCCTGGAGTGTAGGAAACTGGGGTGAAGCTTTCTTT,CAWSVGNWGEAFF
TRBV4-1,TRBJ2-3,.,.,TGCGCCAGCAGCCAAGACTCGAGCGGAATAGATACGCAGTATTTT,CASSQDSSGIDTQYF
TRBV2,TRBJ1-2,.,.,TGTGCCAGCATCGACAGCCCCTGGGACTATGGCTACACCTTC,CASIDSPWDYGYTF
TRBV7-9,TRBJ2-3,.,TRBD2,TGTGCCAGCAGCTTGGAGGCCGGGACTACCACAGATACGCAGTATTTT,CASSLEAGTTTDTQYF
TRBV5-6,TRBJ2-2,.,.,TGTGCCAGCAGCTTGGATGGGTTCAGGACAGTGAACACCGGGGAGCTGTTTTTT,CASSLDGFRTVNTGELFF
TRBV5-1,TRBJ2-1,.,TRBD2,TGCGCCAGCAGCCCTCCTCTAGCGGGAGACAACAATGAGCAGTTCTTC,CASSPPLAGDNNEQFF
TRBV6-6,TRBJ2-2,.,.,TGTGCCAGCAGTTACTCGACCCCCCCCACCGGGGAGCTGTTTTTT,CASSYSTPPTGELFF
TRBV19,TRBJ2-1,.,TRBD2,TGTGCCAGTACCCCGTCCCTAGCGGGTGAGCAGTTCTTC,CASTPSLAGEQFF
TRBV19,TRBJ2-5,few,.,TGTGCCAGCACCTCGGTGAGCAACCGGTTTGAGACCCAGTACTTC,CASTSVSNRFETQYF
TRBV7-7,TRBJ2-2,.,.,TGTGCCAGCTCAACACAGGTGGCCGGGGAGCTGTTTTTT,CASSTQVAGELFF
TRBV19,TRBJ1-1,.,.,TGTGCCAGCCGACAGGTTCCTCTGAACACTGAAGCTTTCTTT,CASRQVPLNTEAFF
TRBV7-9,TRBJ1-3,.,TRBD1,TGTGCCAGCGCGCCCCCGGGACAGGGGATCTCTGGAAACACCATATATTTT,CASAPPGQGISGNTIYF
TRBV19,TRBJ1-2,.,.,TGTGCCAGTAGTATAGAAAAGGGGCCGGGGCAAGGCTACACCTTC,CASSIEKGPGQGYTF
TRBV12-5,TRBJ2-7,few,.,TGTGCTAGTGGCCGCGGGACCTCCGAGCAGTACTTC,CASGRGTSEQYF
TRBV20-1,TRBJ1-4,.,.,TGCAGTGCCCGCGGGAGTGAAAAACTGTTTTTT,CSARGSEKLFF
TRBV5-1,TRBJ2-3,.,.,TGCGCCAGCAGCTTGGGGGGGCCTAGCACAGATACGCAGTATTTT,CASSLGGPSTDTQYF
TRBV29-1,TRBJ1-1,few,.,TGCAGTTTGGTTAACAGGGCGAACACTGAAGCTTTCTTT,CSLVNRANTEAFF
TRBV4-1,TRBJ2-3,.,.,TGCGCCAGCAGCGATGCGGGACACAGCACAGATACGCAGTATTTT,CASSDAGHSTDTQYF
TRBV13,TRBJ1-1,.,.,TGTGCCAGCAGTTCACCGCCGGGACCCAAAGAAGCTTTCTTT,CASSSPPGPKEAFF
TRBV7-2,TRBJ1-3,.,.,TGTGCCAGCAGCTTAGGTTTGGGGCATTCTGGAAACACCATATATTTT,CASSLGLGHSGNTIYF
TRBV15,TRBJ2-7,.,.,TGTGCCACCAGCAGAGGGTTAAGTGTAGGAGTGGACGAGCAGTACTTC,CATSRGLSVGVDEQYF
TRBV6-6,TRBJ1-2,.,TRBD1,TGTGCCAGCAGTTATACGACAGGGATCTATGGCTACACCTTC,CASSYTTGIYGYTF
TRBV9,TRBJ2-1,.,.,TGTGCCAGCAGCGTAGACCATGATCAGAGAGACAATGAGCAGTTCTTC,CASSVDHDQRDNEQFF
TRBV7-9,TRBJ2-1,.,TRBD2,TGTGCCAGCAGCTTAGGGGGAGCGGGAGTGTCCAATGAGCAGTTCTTC,CASSLGGAGVSNEQFF
TRBV6-5,TRBJ2-7,.,.,TGTGCCAGCAGTTATGGCCAGACAAACTACGAGCAGTACTTC,CASSYGQTNYEQYF
TRBV11-2,TRBJ2-1,few,TRBD2,TGTGCCAGCAGCCCAGGGACTAGCGGGAGGGCCGTAGTCAATGAGCAGTTCTTC,CASSPGTSGRAVVNEQFF
TRBV5-1,TRBJ1-2,.,.,TGCGCCAGCAGCTTGGACGGAGAGACCTATGGCTACACCTTC,CASSLDGETYGYTF
TRBV10-2,TRBJ1-1,.,.,TGCGCCAGCAGTGATCCTTTTGACAGTGAAGCTTTCTTT,CASSDPFDSEAFF
TRBV2,TRBJ1-1,.,.,TGTGCCAGCAGTGTTCGGGGGGGAGACACTGAAGCTTTCTTT,CASSVRGGDTEAFF
TRBV7-2,TRBJ2-5,.,TRBD1,TGTGCCAGCAGCTCACCGACAGGGTCACGGGAGACCCAGTACTTC,CASSSPTGSRETQYF
TRBV10-3,TRBJ2-3,.,TRBD2,TGTGCCATCAGGCCGGGACTAGCAATACCTGCAACAGATACGCAGTATTTT,CAIRPGLAIPATDTQYF
TRBV11-1,TRBJ1-1,few,.,TGTGCCAGCAGCTTATCGGGAGCCGACCCAGCTTTCTTT,CASSLSGADPAFF
TRBV6-7,TRBJ1-6,.,.,TGTGCCAGCAGTTCCCAAGGGCGGGAGTATTATTCACCCCTCCACTTT,CASSSQGREYYSPLHF
TRBV10-3,TRBJ2-3,.,.,TGTGCCATCGCCCTCGGCAGGGATGATGGAGATACGCAGTATTTT,CAIALGRDDGDTQYF